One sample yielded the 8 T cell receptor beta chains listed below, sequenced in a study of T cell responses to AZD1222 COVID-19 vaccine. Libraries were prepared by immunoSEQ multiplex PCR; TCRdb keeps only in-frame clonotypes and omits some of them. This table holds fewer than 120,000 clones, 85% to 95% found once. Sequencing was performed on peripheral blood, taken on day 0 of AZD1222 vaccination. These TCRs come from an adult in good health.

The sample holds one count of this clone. DNA of the CDR3: TGTGCCAGCAGTTACGACACGAGCTCTGGAAACACCATATATTTT. It codes for CASSYDTSSGNTIYF. The chain links TRBV6-5 to TRBJ1-3, with D hard to call. The CDR3 extends over 15 amino acids. Trimming removed 2 bases at V and 0 bases at J, with 8 bases between. Germline V CDR1 and CDR2: MNHEY, SVGAGI.

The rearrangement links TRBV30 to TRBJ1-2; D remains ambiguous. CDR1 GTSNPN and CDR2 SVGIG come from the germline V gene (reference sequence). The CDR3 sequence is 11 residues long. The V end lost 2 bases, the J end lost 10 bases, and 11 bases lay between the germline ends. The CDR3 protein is CAWSSILDYTF. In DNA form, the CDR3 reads TGTGCCTGGAGTAGTATTTTGGACTACACCTTC.

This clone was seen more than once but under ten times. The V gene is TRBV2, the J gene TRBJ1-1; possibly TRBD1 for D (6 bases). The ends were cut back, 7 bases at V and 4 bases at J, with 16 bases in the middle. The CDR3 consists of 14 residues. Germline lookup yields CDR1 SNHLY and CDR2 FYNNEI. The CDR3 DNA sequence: TGTGCCAGCACTTCCATGGGGGCAGGCACTGAAGCTTTCTTT. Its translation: CASTSMGAGTEAFF.

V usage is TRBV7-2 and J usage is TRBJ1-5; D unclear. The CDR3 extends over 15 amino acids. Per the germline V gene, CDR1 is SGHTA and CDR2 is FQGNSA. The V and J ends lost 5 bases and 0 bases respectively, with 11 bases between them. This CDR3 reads CASSPGPNSNQPQHF. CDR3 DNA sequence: TGTGCCAGCAGCCCGGGCCCCAATAGCAATCAGCCCCAGCATTTT.

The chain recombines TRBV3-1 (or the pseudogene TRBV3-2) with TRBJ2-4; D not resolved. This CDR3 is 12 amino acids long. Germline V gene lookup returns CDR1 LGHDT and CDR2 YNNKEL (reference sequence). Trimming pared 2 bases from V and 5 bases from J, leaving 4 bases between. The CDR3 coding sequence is TGTGCCAGCAGCCAAACAGAAAACATTCAGTACTTC. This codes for CASSQTENIQYF.

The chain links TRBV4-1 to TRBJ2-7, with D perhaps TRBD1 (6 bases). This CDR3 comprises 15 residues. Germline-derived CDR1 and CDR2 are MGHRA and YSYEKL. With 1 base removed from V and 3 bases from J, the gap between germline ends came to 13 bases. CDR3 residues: CASSQGLGRGYEQYF. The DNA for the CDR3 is TGCGCCAGCAGCCAAGGACTCGGCAGGGGCTACGAGCAGTACTTC.

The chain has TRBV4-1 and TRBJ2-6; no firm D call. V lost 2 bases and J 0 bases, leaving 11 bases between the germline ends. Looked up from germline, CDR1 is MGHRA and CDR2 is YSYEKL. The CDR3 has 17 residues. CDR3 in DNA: TGCGCCAGCAGCCAAAGGTTGGTGGCCTCTGGGGCCAACGTCCTGACTTTC. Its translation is CASSQRLVASGANVLTF.

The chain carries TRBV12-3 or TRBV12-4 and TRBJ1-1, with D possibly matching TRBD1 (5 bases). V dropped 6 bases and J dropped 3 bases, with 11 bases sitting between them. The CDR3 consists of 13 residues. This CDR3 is CASSPGGDTEAFF. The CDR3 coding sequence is TGTGCCAGCAGCCCGGGGGGTGACACTGAAGCTTTCTTT.